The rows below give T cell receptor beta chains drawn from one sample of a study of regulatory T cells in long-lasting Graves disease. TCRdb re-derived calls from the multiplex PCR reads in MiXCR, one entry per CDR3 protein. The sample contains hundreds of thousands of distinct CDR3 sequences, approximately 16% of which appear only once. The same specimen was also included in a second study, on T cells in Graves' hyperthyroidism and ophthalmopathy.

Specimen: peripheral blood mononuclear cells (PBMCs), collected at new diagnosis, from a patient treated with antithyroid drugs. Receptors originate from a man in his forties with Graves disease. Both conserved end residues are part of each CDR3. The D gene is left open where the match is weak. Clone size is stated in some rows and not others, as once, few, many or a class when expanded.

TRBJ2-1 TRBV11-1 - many CASSLRTFEEQFF TGTGCCAGCAGCTTAAGGACATTCGAAGAGCAGTTCTTC
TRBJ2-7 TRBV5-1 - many CASSLEYGIGQYF TGCGCCAGCAGCTTGGAATACGGGATCGGGCAGTACTTC
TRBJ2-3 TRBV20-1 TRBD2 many CSATTSAGTDTQYF TGCAGTGCTACTACTAGCGCCGGCACAGATACGCAGTATTTT
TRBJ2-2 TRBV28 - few CASSLGPTASHGELFF TGTGCCAGCAGTTTGGGGCCGACCGCTAGTCACGGGGAGCTGTTTTTT
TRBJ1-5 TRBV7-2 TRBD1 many CASSSQGAGNQPQHF TGTGCCAGCAGCTCGCAGGGGGCAGGCAATCAGCCCCAGCATTTT
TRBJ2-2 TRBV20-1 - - CSAPTGTGELFF TGCAGTGCGCCGACCGGCACCGGGGAGCTGTTTTTT
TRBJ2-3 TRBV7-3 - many CASSLTGSDKVGTDTQYF TGTGCCAGCAGCTTAACGGGGTCGGACAAAGTAGGCACAGATACGCAGTATTTT
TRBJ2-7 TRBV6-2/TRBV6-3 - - CASSYYNEQYF TGTGCCAGCAGTTATTACAATGAGCAGTACTTC
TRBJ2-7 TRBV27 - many CASRTWTRSSYEQYF TGTGCCAGCCGAACGTGGACGAGGAGCTCCTACGAGCAGTACTTC
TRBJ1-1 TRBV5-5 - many CASNWGGRDTEAFF TGTGCCAGCAATTGGGGGGGGCGCGACACTGAAGCTTTCTTT
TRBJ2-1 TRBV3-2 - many CASSRSGTGYLEQFF TGTGCCAGCAGCCGATCCGGGACAGGATACCTTGAGCAGTTCTTC
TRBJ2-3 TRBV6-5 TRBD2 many CASSYSRPGGAKDTQYF TGTGCCAGCAGTTACTCGAGGCCGGGGGGGGCCAAAGATACGCAGTATTTT
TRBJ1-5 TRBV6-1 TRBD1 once CASNLKGTGNQPQHF TGTGCCAGCAACCTGAAAGGGACAGGGAATCAGCCCCAGCATTTT
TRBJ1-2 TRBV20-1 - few CSAGQDNDNIGYTF TGCAGTGCTGGACAAGACAACGATAATATCGGCTACACCTTC
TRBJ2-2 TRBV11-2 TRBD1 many CASGDRTYTGELFF TGTGCCAGCGGGGACAGGACCTACACCGGGGAGCTGTTTTTT
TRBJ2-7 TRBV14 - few CASSQDEARGYEQYF TGTGCCAGCAGCCAAGACGAAGCTCGGGGATACGAGCAGTACTTC
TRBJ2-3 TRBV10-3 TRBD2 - CATRERSGGVTDTQYF TGTGCCACCAGGGAAAGGAGCGGGGGAGTGACAGATACGCAGTATTTT
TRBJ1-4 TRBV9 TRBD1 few CASSASRQGADEKLFF TGTGCCAGCAGCGCTTCCCGACAGGGGGCGGATGAAAAACTGTTTTTT
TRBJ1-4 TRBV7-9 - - CASSRRGANEKLFF TGTGCCAGCAGCCGCAGGGGCGCCAATGAAAAACTGTTTTTT
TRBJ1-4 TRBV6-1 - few CASRGYEKLFF TGTGCCAGCCGAGGTTACGAAAAACTGTTTTTT
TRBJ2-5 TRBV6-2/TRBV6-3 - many CASIWGGGSQETQYF TGTGCCAGCATATGGGGTGGGGGGAGTCAAGAGACCCAGTACTTC
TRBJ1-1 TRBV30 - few CAWSVYGPRGTEAFF TGTGCCTGGAGTGTCTACGGACCCAGAGGTACTGAAGCTTTCTTT
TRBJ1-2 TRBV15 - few CATSRGSYGYTF TGTGCCACCAGCAGAGGCAGCTATGGCTACACCTTC
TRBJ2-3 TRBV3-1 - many CASSLRYTQYF TGTGCCAGCAGCCTTCGATATACGCAGTATTTT
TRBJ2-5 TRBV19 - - CASSITGTKTQYF TGTGCCAGTAGTATTACGGGGACGAAGACCCAGTACTTC
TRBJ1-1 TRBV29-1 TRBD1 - CSFDRGQTEAFF TGCAGCTTCGACAGGGGGCAAACTGAAGCTTTCTTT
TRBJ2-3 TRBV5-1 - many CASSLEVNTDTQYF TGTGCCAGCAGCTTGGAAGTAAACACAGATACGCAGTATTTT
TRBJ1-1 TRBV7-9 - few CASSLEVDTEAFF TGTGCCAGCAGCTTAGAGGTAGACACTGAAGCTTTCTTT
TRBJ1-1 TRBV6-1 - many CASSGLGLTGNTEAFF TGTGCCAGCAGTGGGCTTGGCCTTACGGGGAACACTGAAGCTTTCTTT
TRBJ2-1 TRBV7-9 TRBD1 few CASRGDRDRYNEQFF TGTGCCAGCAGAGGGGACAGAGACCGATACAATGAGCAGTTCTTC
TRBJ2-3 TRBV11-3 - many CASSLVRTDTQYF TGTGCCAGCAGCCTGGTTCGCACAGATACGCAGTATTTT
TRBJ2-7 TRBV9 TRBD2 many CASTLPWGSGESYEQYF TGTGCCAGCACACTCCCGTGGGGGAGCGGGGAGTCCTACGAGCAGTACTTC
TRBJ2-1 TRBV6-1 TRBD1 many CAINRDRLYNEQFF TGTGCCATTAACCGGGACAGACTCTACAATGAGCAGTTCTTC
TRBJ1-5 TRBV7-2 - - CASSLGRGGYQPQHF TGTGCCAGCAGCTTAGGTAGGGGGGGCTATCAGCCCCAGCATTTT
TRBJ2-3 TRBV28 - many CASSLIDPGWRDTQYF TGTGCCAGCAGTTTAATAGACCCCGGGTGGAGAGATACGCAGTATTTT
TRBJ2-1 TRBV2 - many CANRVYNEQFF TGTGCCAACAGGGTTTACAATGAGCAGTTCTTC
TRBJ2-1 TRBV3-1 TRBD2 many CASSQGLAGNEQFF TGTGCCAGCAGCCAAGGACTAGCGGGCAATGAGCAGTTCTTC
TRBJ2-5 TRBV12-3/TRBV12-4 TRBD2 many CASSLAGGYQETQYF TGTGCCAGCAGTTTAGCGGGGGGGTACCAAGAGACCCAGTACTTC
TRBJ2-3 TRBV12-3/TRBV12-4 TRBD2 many CASSRLLLAGGRITDTQYF TGTGCCAGCAGCCGACTCCTACTAGCGGGGGGCCGAATCACAGATACGCAGTATTTT
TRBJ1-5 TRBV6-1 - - CASSGLGARNQPQHF TGTGCCAGCAGTGGATTGGGGGCGCGCAATCAGCCCCAGCATTTT
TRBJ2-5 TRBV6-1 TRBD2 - CASRGLAGVQETQYF TGTGCCAGCAGGGGACTAGCGGGGGTTCAAGAGACCCAGTACTTC
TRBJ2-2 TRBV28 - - CVSSSPMGWDPRNTGELFF TGTGTCAGCAGCTCCCCGATGGGTTGGGACCCGCGGAACACCGGGGAGCTGTTTTTT
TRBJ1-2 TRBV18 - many CASSPGALYGYTF TGTGCCAGCTCACCAGGGGCACTATATGGCTACACCTTC
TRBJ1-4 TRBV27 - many CASSLTGYNEKLFF TGTGCCAGCAGTTTAACAGGATATAATGAAAAACTGTTTTTT
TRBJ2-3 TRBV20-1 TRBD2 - CSARGLAATDTQYF TGCAGTGCCCGAGGACTAGCGGCCACAGATACGCAGTATTTT